Shown below are 2 T cell receptor beta chains from a single sample sequenced in a study of beta chain features in type 1 diabetes. The study's findings and limits: When Type 1 diabetes patients were examined, their TCRB CDR3s proved moderately but significantly shorter in all four CD4+ subsets.

The antigens of these receptors remain unknown. Every bit of the isolated RNA underwent reverse transcription, so sequencing read expressed TCRB transcripts. The table came from immunoSEQ multiplex PCR; TCRdb's copy has only in-frame clones and leaves some out. The sample contains under 350,000 clones, 14% of which appear only once. The sample was naive CD4+ T cells from blood. Receptors were obtained from a man aged 25-40 years with type 1 diabetes.

This clone was counted only a few times. The CDR3 DNA sequence: TGTGCCAGCAGCCCGGGCTCGCGGGACCGTGATACGCAGTATTTT. Translating it yields CASSPGSRDRDTQYF. The gene calls are TRBV14 and TRBJ2-3; D may be TRBD2 (6 bases). Trimming removed 4 bases at V and 6 bases at J, with 17 bases between. The CDR3 length is 15 residues. CDR1 is SGHDN and CDR2 is FVKESK in the germline V gene.

In this sample, this clone turned up a few times. This chain uses TRBV7-9 with TRBJ2-1; 8 nucleotides line up with TRBD2. Per the germline V gene, CDR1 is SEHNR and CDR2 is FQNEAQ (reference sequence). J was trimmed by 9 bases and V by 5 bases; bases with no gene match: 15. This CDR3 region has 16 residues. The CDR3 here is CASSPKPGTSYFEQFF. The DNA of the CDR3 is TGTGCCAGCAGCCCCAAGCCCGGGACTAGTTATTTTGAGCAGTTCTTC.